The 31 T cell receptor beta chains listed next were all sequenced from one sample in a study of blood T cell repertoires in COVID-19. Only in-frame clones appear in the TCRdb table, and some are missing; sequencing was by immunoSEQ multiplex PCR. The sample carries 300,000 to 450,000 clones, more than 75% recorded once. The sequencing sample was made of peripheral blood. The receptors originated from a human donor with acute or convalescent COVID-19. The donor label of this sample is uncertain.

V usage is TRBV6-5 and J usage is TRBJ1-6; 9 bases are shared with TRBD1. Germline V gives CDR1 MNHEY, CDR2 SVGAGI. The CDR3 is 15 amino acids. The V and J ends lost 2 bases and 9 bases, in that order; junction bases with no gene match: 5. The CDR3 loop is CASSYVGQGPSPLHF. The DNA for the CDR3 is TGTGCCAGCAGTTACGTCGGACAGGGGCCTTCACCCCTCCACTTT.

The chain's CDR3 is CASSKAADFLAKNIQYF. In DNA, the CDR3 is TGTGCCAGCAGCAAAGCGGCTGACTTCCTAGCCAAAAACATTCAGTACTTC. The chain is built from TRBV21-1 and TRBJ2-4; the table names TRBD2, a call not compared with the DNA. TRBV21-1 has pseudogene status. The CDR3 loop spans 17 amino acids.

This clone has just a few counts. The genes are TRBV30 and TRBJ2-7; D is perhaps TRBD1 (5 bases). Trimming cost V 0 bases and J 1 base, with 7 bases left between them. The CDR3 is made up of 13 amino acids. Germline loops: CDR1 GTSNPN, CDR2 SVGIG (reference sequence). The CDR3 sequence is CAWSVDSSYEQYF. DNA of the CDR3: TGTGCCTGGAGTGTAGACAGTTCCTACGAGCAGTACTTC.

CDR3 amino acids: CASSARRDSNQPQHF. The CDR3 DNA sequence: TGTGCCAGCAGTGCCCGCCGGGATAGCAATCAGCCCCAGCATTTT. The V gene is TRBV2, the J gene TRBJ1-5; D ambiguous. Per germline, CDR1 SNHLY and CDR2 FYNNEI. The V end was cut by 4 bases, the J end by 0 bases, with 10 bases between. The CDR3 runs to 15 residues.

The chain joins TRBV5-8 to TRBJ1-2; weak D call: TRBD1 (6 bases). CDR1 is SGHTS and CDR2 is YDEGEE in the germline V gene. The CDR3 is 14 amino acids. Trimming took 1 base from V and 2 from J, leaving 9 bases between them. The CDR3 nucleotides are TGTGCCAGCAGCTTGAGGGGGTCGAACTATGGCTACACCTTC. The encoded protein is CASSLRGSNYGYTF.

This clone was counted once. The chain combines TRBV15 with TRBJ1-1, with 10 bases that match TRBD1. Germline V CDR1 and CDR2: LNHNV, YYDKDF (reference sequence). The V and J ends lost 5 bases and 0 bases, in that order; junction bases with no gene match: 12. The CDR3 extends over 18 amino acids. The CDR3 loop reads CATSPGQGGDFMNTEAFF. CDR3 in DNA: TGTGCCACCAGCCCCGGACAGGGGGGGGACTTTATGAACACTGAAGCTTTCTTT.

J is TRBJ1-1 and V is TRBV19; D is possibly TRBD1 (6 bases). With 4 bases removed from V and 6 bases from J, the gap between germline ends came to 6 bases. CDR3 length: 11 residues. Germline-derived CDR1 and CDR2 are LNHDA and SQIVND (reference sequence). This CDR3 is CASSTGAEAFF. CDR3 DNA: TGTGCCAGTAGTACAGGGGCTGAAGCTTTCTTT.

The table lists this clone with a count of one. The chain is built from TRBV6-5 and TRBJ2-1; possible D gene TRBD1, 6 bases. CDR3 length: 12 residues. Germline V gene data show CDR1 as MNHEY and CDR2 as SVGAGI. Between the trimmed V and J ends, which lost 6 bases and 7 bases, there was a span of 10 bases. The CDR3 spells CASRLGQNEQFF. The CDR3 nucleotides are TGTGCCAGCAGACTCGGACAGAATGAGCAGTTCTTC.

J is TRBJ2-7 and V is TRBV21-1; the table's TRBD1 call for D was not verified on the DNA. TRBV21-1 is a pseudogene locus. The CDR3 is 20 amino acids. The CDR3 DNA reads TGTGCCAGCAGCAAAGCGCGAGGTGCCGCCGGGACAGGGATCTCCTACGAGCAGTACTTC. It translates to CASSKARGAAGTGISYEQYF.

This clone was detected only a few times. The chain links TRBV18 to TRBJ1-6, with 8 bases matching TRBD1. The V gene's germline CDR1 is KGHSH and CDR2 LQKENI. CDR3 size: 16 residues. The ends lost 3 bases at V and 8 bases at J; junction bases unmatched: 9. CDR3 loop: CASSPGQVGSDSPLHF. In DNA, the CDR3 is TGTGCCAGCTCACCGGGACAGGTTGGTTCGGATTCACCCCTCCACTTT.

This clone was seen a few times. The V call is TRBV30, the J call TRBJ2-7; 8 bases map to TRBD1. V gave up 1 base and J gave up 6 bases; unmatched junction bases: 5. This CDR3 region has 13 residues. Germline loops: CDR1 GTSNPN, CDR2 SVGIG (reference sequence). CDR3 residues: CAWSGTGWREQYF. For the CDR3, the DNA is TGTGCCTGGAGTGGGACAGGGTGGCGCGAGCAGTACTTC.

In the case of this clone: The same CDR3 can be traced to other DNA sequences in this sample. V is TRBV20-1 and J is TRBJ1-1; no firm D call. This CDR3 is built from 11 residues. With 2 bases removed from V and 2 bases from J, the gap between germline ends came to 3 bases. Germline CDR1 and CDR2: DFQATT and SNEGSKA (reference sequence). The CDR3 DNA is TGCAGTGCTAGACAAAACACTGAAGCTTTCTTT. Residues: CSARQNTEAFF.

In its sample, this clone was seen a few times. The chain carries TRBV7-2 and TRBJ1-4; 9 positions agree with TRBD1. Germline loops: CDR1 SGHTA, CDR2 FQGNSA. CDR3 length: 17 amino acids. Trimming cost V 2 bases and J 5 bases; bases outside gene matches: 9. The CDR3 spells CASSLWGPGQGNEKLFF. CDR3 DNA: TGTGCCAGCAGCTTATGGGGGCCGGGACAGGGAAATGAAAAACTGTTTTTT.

In regard to this clone: This specimen includes other DNA sequences encoding the same CDR3. The genes are TRBV6-5 and TRBJ1-3; 8 bases match TRBD1. The germline CDR1 and CDR2 sequences are MNHEY and SVGAGI. Losses at the gene ends were 6 bases for V and 0 bases for J; bases not matched to a gene: 4. The CDR3 spans 15 residues. CDR3 DNA: TGTGCCAGCAGCTACGGGACAGGCTCTGGAAACACCATATATTTT. Amino acid sequence: CASSYGTGSGNTIYF.

Worth noting for this clone: The same CDR3 also results from other DNA sequences found in this sample. The V call is TRBV2, the J call TRBJ1-2, with TRBD1 as a possible D gene (5 bases). The CDR3 is 13 residues long. Germline V CDR1 and CDR2: SNHLY, FYNNEI. Between the trimmed V and J ends, which lost 4 bases and 4 bases, there was a span of 10 bases. DNA of the CDR3: TGTGCCAGCAGTGTGCAGGGCCTCTATGGCTACACCTTC. Protein sequence: CASSVQGLYGYTF.

The chain combines TRBV6-5 with TRBJ2-2; D gene ambiguous. Trimming removed 8 bases from V and 4 bases from J, with 14 bases in between. This CDR3 is built from 14 residues. The germline V gene has CDR1 MNHEY and CDR2 SVGAGI. As DNA, the CDR3 is TGTGCCAGCTTCAAGAGGCGATTCACCGGGGAGCTGTTTTTT. It codes for CASFKRRFTGELFF.

V is TRBV19 and J is TRBJ1-2; 7 positions agree with TRBD1. The CDR3 extends over 15 amino acids. Germline-derived CDR1 and CDR2 are LNHDA and SQIVND (reference sequence). After removal of 5 bases from V and 0 bases from J, the junction contained 6 bases not matched to a gene. The CDR3 protein is CASSSGTVANYGYTF. The CDR3 DNA reads TGTGCCAGTAGTTCCGGGACAGTAGCTAACTATGGCTACACCTTC.

CDR3 region: CASSLVGSTDTQYF. CDR3 nucleotide sequence: TGCGCCAGCAGCTTGGTCGGGAGCACAGATACGCAGTATTTT. The gene calls are TRBV5-1 and TRBJ2-3; D is unresolved. The germline V gene has CDR1 SGHRS and CDR2 YFSETQ. V dropped 0 bases and J dropped 0 bases, with 5 bases sitting between them. The CDR3 contains 14 residues. The whole variable domain, remainder taken from reference TRBV5-1 and TRBJ2-3, is KAGVTQTPRYLIKTRGQQVTLSCSPISGHRSVSWYQQTPGQGLQFLFEYFSETQRNKGNFPGRFSGRQFSNSRSEMNVSTLELGDSALYLCASSLVGSTDTQYFGPGTRLTVL.

This sequence joins TRBV18 and TRBJ1-2, with D possibly matching TRBD1 (5 bases). CDR3 length: 14 residues. V shed 3 bases and J shed 2 bases, with 10 bases lying between them. The V gene's germline CDR1 is KGHSH and CDR2 LQKENI. The CDR3 region is CASSPAGRNYGYTF. DNA for the CDR3: TGTGCCAGCTCACCGGCAGGGAGGAACTATGGCTACACCTTC.

The V gene is TRBV10-1, the J gene TRBJ2-3; 8 positions match TRBD1. The CDR3 totals 13 residues. The ends lost 5 bases at V and 6 bases at J; junction bases unmatched: 4. Germline CDR1 WNHNN, CDR2 SYGVQD (reference sequence). The DNA for the CDR3 is TGCGCCAGCAGTAGACAGGGGTTGGATACGCAGTATTTT. Its protein is CASSRQGLDTQYF.

This rearrangement joins TRBV7-9 to TRBJ1-6, with D perhaps matching TRBD1 (6 bases). This CDR3 has 16 amino acids. The V gene's germline CDR1 is SEHNR and CDR2 FQNEAQ (reference sequence). With 5 bases removed from V and 0 bases from J, the gap between germline ends came to 11 bases. Here the CDR3 DNA reads TGTGCCAGCAGCCCAGACAGGAGCTCCTATAATTCACCCCTCCACTTT. This encodes CASSPDRSSYNSPLHF.

The chain carries TRBV6-1 and TRBJ1-2; D is perhaps TRBD1 (5 bases). Trimming stripped 1 base from V and 6 bases from J, with 12 bases between. The CDR3 covers 14 residues. Germline V gene data show CDR1 as MNHNS and CDR2 as SASEGT. CDR3 DNA sequence: TGTGCCAGCAGTGAAGGGTTTGTAGGGGATGGCTACACCTTC. This encodes CASSEGFVGDGYTF.

This clone appeared once. The chain carries TRBV10-3 and TRBJ1-3; maybe TRBD1 (6 bases). The CDR3 is 14 residues long. V lost 2 bases and J 4 bases, leaving 9 bases between the germline ends. Germline V gives CDR1 ENHRY, CDR2 SYGVKD. CDR3 nucleotide sequence: TGTGCCATCAGTGAGGGGGGCGCCGGAAACACCATATATTTT. Protein sequence: CAISEGGAGNTIYF.

The chain links TRBV18 to TRBJ2-7; perhaps TRBD1 as D (5 bases). Germline assignment: CDR1 KGHSH and CDR2 LQKENI. This CDR3 has 15 amino acids. V lost 3 bases and J 2 bases, leaving 14 bases between the germline ends. The CDR3 DNA is TGTGCCAGCTCACCGTTTACAGGAACAACCTACGAGCAGTACTTC. It encodes CASSPFTGTTYEQYF.

This clone was detected only a few times. V and J are TRBV18 and TRBJ1-6, with D possibly matching TRBD1 (6 bases). V shed 3 bases and J shed 14 bases, with 14 bases lying between them. This CDR3 has 13 amino acids. Germline loops: CDR1 KGHSH, CDR2 LQKENI. CDR3 region: CASSPLDSPTLHF. The CDR3, as DNA: TGTGCCAGCTCACCTTTGGACAGCCCCACCCTCCACTTT.

This clone came up once. The chain joins TRBV9 to TRBJ1-4; 9 bases are shared with TRBD1. This CDR3 has 16 amino acids. The ends lost 2 bases at V and 0 bases at J; junction bases unmatched: 2. Per germline, CDR1 SGDLS and CDR2 YYNGEE. The CDR3 spells CASSVDRGATNEKLFF. The CDR3 coding sequence is TGTGCCAGCAGCGTGGACAGGGGAGCAACTAATGAAAAACTGTTTTTT.

A few counts support this clone. The CDR3 spells CASSVVAGGLTGELFF. CDR3 DNA: TGTGCCAGCAGCGTAGTAGCGGGGGGTCTCACCGGGGAGCTGTTTTTT. The chain has TRBV9 and TRBJ2-2, with TRBD2 matching 10 bases. The CDR3 is 16 amino acids. Germline CDR1 is SGDLS and CDR2 is YYNGEE. V dropped 0 bases and J dropped 4; count of bases not matched to a gene: 3.

This chain connects TRBV9 to TRBJ2-5, with D tentatively TRBD2 (6 bases). The V gene's germline CDR1 is SGDLS and CDR2 YYNGEE. The V gene lost 5 bases and the J gene lost 1 base, with 9 bases spanning the gap. The CDR3 is 13 residues long. The CDR3 DNA is TGTGCCAGCAGTCGGGGGACCCAAGAGACCCAGTACTTC. Protein: CASSRGTQETQYF.

V is TRBV6-5 and J is TRBJ2-3; 7 bases agree with TRBD2. This CDR3 has 14 amino acids. V gave up 6 bases and J gave up 9 bases; unmatched junction bases: 12. Germline V gene data show CDR1 as MNHEY and CDR2 as SVGAGI. CDR3 nucleotide sequence: TGTGCCAGCAGCAACGCGGGTGCGCGGGAGACGCAGTATTTT. Encoded protein: CASSNAGARETQYF.

The rearrangement links TRBV28 to TRBJ1-1, with 8 positions matching TRBD1. This CDR3 is 15 amino acids long. Germline trimming cut 10 bases from V and 4 bases from J; bases unmatched to any gene: 14. Germline V lookup: CDR1 MDHEN, CDR2 SYDVKM. The CDR3 DNA reads TGTGCCATCATCCCAAGACAGGGGCGGACCACTGAAGCTTTCTTT. Amino acid sequence: CAIIPRQGRTTEAFF.

The chain uses TRBV27 and TRBJ1-6; TRBD1 matches at 7 bases. The CDR3 covers 16 residues. Germline loops: CDR1 MNHEY, CDR2 SMNVEV (reference sequence). V shed 5 bases and J 2 bases; nucleotides not matched to a gene: 6. The CDR3: CASSRQGETYNSPLHF. CDR3 coding DNA: TGTGCCAGCAGTCGTCAGGGGGAAACCTATAATTCACCCCTCCACTTT.